This T cell receptor beta chain was captured by sequencing in a study of PD-1 blockade in classical Hodgkin lymphoma. Study-wide results and limits: Whatever underlies the repertoire differences (possibly disease activity or prior therapy) remains undefined.

TCRdb keeps only in-frame clones here, not all; method: immunoSEQ multiplex PCR. In the table there are approximately 100,000 clones, 75% to 90% of which are singletons. No patient escaped relapse after autologous stem cell transplantation, and brentuximab vedotin exposure varied. Reported best responses ranged across complete response, partial response or progressive disease. To note about this clone: Its specificity is unknown.

The material was peripheral blood mononuclear cells (PBMCs), obtained before the second cycle of nivolumab. The clonotype was recovered from a human donor with classical Hodgkin lymphoma.

CDR3 nucleotide sequence: TGTGCCAGCAGTCCCGGACTAGCGGGGGGGCCCGGGGAGCTGTTTTTT. Protein: CASSPGLAGGPGELFF. The chain combines TRBV28 with TRBJ2-2; TRBD2 matches 15 bases. V gave up 5 bases and J gave up 6 bases; unmatched junction bases: 4. Germline-derived CDR1 and CDR2 are MDHEN and SYDVKM. The CDR3 runs to 16 residues.